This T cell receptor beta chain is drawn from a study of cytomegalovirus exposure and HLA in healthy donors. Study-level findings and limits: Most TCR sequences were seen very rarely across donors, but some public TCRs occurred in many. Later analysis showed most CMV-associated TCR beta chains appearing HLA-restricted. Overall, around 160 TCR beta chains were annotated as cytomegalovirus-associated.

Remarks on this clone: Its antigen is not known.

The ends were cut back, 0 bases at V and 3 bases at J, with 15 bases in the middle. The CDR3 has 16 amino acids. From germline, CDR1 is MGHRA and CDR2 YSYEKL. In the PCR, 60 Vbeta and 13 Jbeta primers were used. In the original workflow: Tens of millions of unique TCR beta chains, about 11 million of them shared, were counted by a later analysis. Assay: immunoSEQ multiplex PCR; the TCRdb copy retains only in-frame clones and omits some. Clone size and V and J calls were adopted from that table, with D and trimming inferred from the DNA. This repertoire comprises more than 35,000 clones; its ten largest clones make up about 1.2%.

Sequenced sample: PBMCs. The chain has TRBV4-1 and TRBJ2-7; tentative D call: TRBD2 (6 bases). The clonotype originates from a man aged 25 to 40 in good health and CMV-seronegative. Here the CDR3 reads CASSQDSTGVVYEQYF. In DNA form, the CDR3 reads TGCGCCAGCAGCCAAGATTCGACGGGAGTGGTCTACGAGCAGTACTTC.